This T cell receptor (beta chain) was identified in a study of shared clonotypes between healthy human individuals. Germline V lookup: CDR1 SGHKS, CDR2 YYEKEE (reference sequence). The CDR3 covers 15 residues. V trimming: 1 base; J trimming: 5 bases; junction bases outside the gene matches: 6. Clones were read by immunoSEQ multiplex PCR, and TCRdb kept only the in-frame ones, dropping some. The sample has 950,000 to 1,300,000 clones; under 80% are singletons. The TCR was taken from a man aged 18 to 29 in good health. Source material: memory CD4+ T cells sorted from blood. Subset specified: CD45RA-negative fraction. This chain connects TRBV5-5 to TRBJ2-5; 9 bases are shared with TRBD2. The CDR3 loop reads CASSLPSGIRETQYF. The CDR3 coding sequence is TGTGCCAGCAGCTTGCCTAGCGGGATTCGGGAGACCCAGTACTTC.